This section outlines one T cell receptor beta chain sequence together with its context. Germline V CDR1 and CDR2: SNHLY, FYNNEI. The ends lost 4 bases at V and 2 bases at J; junction bases unmatched: 7. The CDR3 is 16 amino acids. The data stem from a study of cytomegalovirus exposure and HLA in healthy donors. Overall study context: Among the roughly 370 genotyped donors, less than 85% were placed in the Caucasian-associated ancestry cluster.

In the PCR, 60 Vbeta and 13 Jbeta primers were used. The method was immunoSEQ multiplex PCR; TCRdb's version includes in-frame clones alone and lacks a portion of them. The sample includes around 150,000 clones, around three quarters of them seen just once. While unrecorded immune exposures were likely, the donors were nominally healthy when sampled. The sample comprised PBMCs. This clonotype was obtained from a man aged 40-49 years in good health and CMV-seropositive. This chain uses TRBV2 with TRBJ2-1, with 8 nucleotides matching TRBD2. CDR3 loop: CASSAPTSEPYNEQFF. The CDR3 DNA reads TGTGCCAGCAGTGCCCCGACTAGCGAACCCTACAATGAGCAGTTCTTC. The variable domain in full, with the rest retrieved from reference TRBV2 and TRBJ2-1, is EPEVTQTPSHQVTQMGQEVILRCVPISNHLYFYWYRQILGQKVEFLVSFYNNEISEKSEIFDDQFSVERPDGSNFTLKIRSTKLEDSAMYFCASSAPTSEPYNEQFFGPGTRLTVL.